A single sample is the source of the 5 T cell receptor beta chains below, sequenced in a study of blood T cell repertoires in COVID-19. The method was immunoSEQ multiplex PCR; TCRdb's version includes in-frame clones alone and lacks a portion of them. The sample consists of roughly 99,000 clones, 85% to 95% of them appearing once. Sequencing was performed on peripheral blood. Every receptor here comes from a woman in her thirties with acute or convalescent COVID-19.

CDR3 sequence reads: CASSQEGGNTGELFF. The CDR3 DNA is TGCGCCAGCAGCCAAGAGGGGGGGAACACCGGGGAGCTGTTTTTT. This rearrangement joins TRBV4-3 to TRBJ2-2; tentatively, D is TRBD2 (6 bases). Germline assignment: CDR1 LGHNA and CDR2 YSLEER. The CDR3 contains 15 residues. V lost 0 bases and J 1 base, leaving 6 bases between the germline ends.

This clone was seen a single time. This chain uses TRBV7-9 with TRBJ1-4; the match to TRBD1 covers 7 bases. Looked up from germline, CDR1 is SEHNR and CDR2 is FQNEAQ (reference sequence). The junction had 2 bases not matched to a gene; V was cut back by 5 bases and J by 5 bases. The length of the CDR3 is 13 residues. Here the CDR3 DNA reads TGTGCCAGCAGCCGCAGGGGGAATGAAAAACTGTTTTTT. Translating gives CASSRRGNEKLFF.

The chain is built from TRBV4-1 and TRBJ1-2, with D possibly matching TRBD1 (6 bases). The CDR3 runs 15 residues. V lost 4 bases and J 4 bases, leaving 16 bases between the germline ends. Germline values: CDR1 MGHRA, CDR2 YSYEKL. Here the CDR3 reads CASSPSLDSGYGYTF. The DNA for the CDR3 is TGCGCCAGCAGCCCCTCCCTGGACAGTGGCTATGGCTACACCTTC.

The rearrangement links TRBV6-2 or TRBV6-3 to TRBJ1-5; possibly TRBD1 for D (5 bases). Trimming removed 2 bases from V and 5 bases from J, with 22 bases in between. The CDR3 has 18 residues. Germline V gene data show CDR1 as MNHEY and CDR2 as SVGEGT. CDR3 nucleotide sequence: TGTGCCAGCAGTTACATCAGGGTCAGTTCCGACCCCTATCAGCCCCAGCATTTT. Translating it yields CASSYIRVSSDPYQPQHF.

CDR3 sequence reads: CATSDSGQNYGYTF. DNA for the CDR3: TGTGCCACCAGTGATTCGGGACAGAACTATGGCTACACCTTC. V usage is TRBV24-1 and J usage is TRBJ1-2, with TRBD1 identical over 7 bases. Germline CDR1 reads KGHDR; CDR2 reads SFDVKD. Germline trimming cut 2 bases from V and 2 bases from J; bases unmatched to any gene: 1. This CDR3 contains 14 residues.